The clone carrying this T cell receptor beta chain was seen only a few times. Its antigen remains unidentified. This entry belongs to a study of vaccination and CD4 T cells after COVID-19. Trimming shortened V by 3 bases and J by 5 bases, and 10 bases separated the two germline ends. Germline loops: CDR1 SNHLY, CDR2 FYNNEI. The CDR3 extends over 13 amino acids. Treatment of the sample: approximately 9-day PBMC culture with coronavirus spike peptide pools or control peptides (ViraFEST assay). The Oncomine TCR Beta short-read assay generated sequence data from the DNA of cultured CD4+ T cells. TCRdb processed the PCR reads anew with MiXCR; each CDR3 protein has one entry. The sample shows about 14,000 distinct CDR3 sequences, 45% to 70% of them seen only once.

The chain has TRBV2 and TRBJ2-5; possible D gene TRBD2, 5 bases. The sample consisted of CD4+ T cells from blood, cultured in vitro. The sequence was obtained from a human donor who had recovered from COVID-19. CDR3 in DNA: TGTGCCAGCAGTGAGGAGGTCTGGGAGACCCAGTACTTC. Protein: CASSEEVWETQYF.